The present TCR beta chain was sequenced within a study of blood T cell repertoires in COVID-19. The table came from immunoSEQ multiplex PCR; TCRdb's copy has only in-frame clones and leaves some out. This table holds approximately 130,000 clones, approximately 85% found once. The germline CDR1 and CDR2 sequences are SNHLY and FYNNEI. Trimming cost V 6 bases and J 7 bases; bases outside gene matches: 8. This CDR3 is 14 amino acids long. The V call is TRBV2, the J call TRBJ2-1; TRBD2 matches 8 bases. Material: peripheral blood. The TCR was taken from a human donor in a cohort sampled during active COVID-19. CDR3 region: CASRAAGAGNEQFF. The CDR3 nucleotides read TGTGCCAGCAGAGCAGCGGGAGCCGGAAATGAGCAGTTCTTC.